The 16 T cell receptor beta chains below come from one sample, sequenced in a study of CD8 T cells in Susac syndrome. With random hexamers, reverse transcription was performed on about 0.5 to 1 ug of RNA. In TCRdb, the immunoSEQ multiplex PCR reads were re-called with MiXCR into one record per CDR3 protein. This sample yields about 280,000 distinct CDR3 sequences, of which about 88% are seen a single time; about 0.11% belongs to the top ten. The sequencing sample was made of CD8+ T cells from PBMCs. These receptor sequences come from a human donor with multiple sclerosis.

In its sample, this clonotype was seen once. The gene calls are TRBV10-1 and TRBJ2-3, with TRBD2 matching over 7 bases. Germline V gene sequence: CDR1 WNHNN, CDR2 SYGVQD (reference sequence). This CDR3 has 16 residues. Trimming removed 3 bases from V and 3 bases from J; junction bases left unmatched: 9. The CDR3 sequence: CASSDGSGGRTDTQYF. The CDR3 nucleotides read TGCGCCAGCAGTGACGGCTCTGGCGGGAGAACAGATACGCAGTATTTT.

The chain carries TRBV6-1 and TRBJ2-1; the D gene is possibly TRBD2 (5 bases). Trimming shortened V by 1 base and J by 8 bases, and 15 bases separated the two germline ends. This CDR3 is 15 amino acids long. Germline CDR1 reads MNHNS; CDR2 reads SASEGT. DNA of the CDR3: TGTGCCAGCAGTGAAGTGAGGGAGAAGGGCTATGAGCAGTTCTTC. It translates to CASSEVREKGYEQFF.

CDR3 DNA: TGTGCCAGCAGTTTAGCGGGTGATGAAGCTTTCTTT. Translation gives CASSLAGDEAFF. V is TRBV27 and J is TRBJ1-1; D unclear. The CDR3 length is 12 residues. V lost 2 bases and J lost 7, with 8 bases in between. Germline V gene sequence: CDR1 MNHEY, CDR2 SMNVEV (reference sequence).

The table lists this clonotype with a count of one. The chain links TRBV12-3 or TRBV12-4 to TRBJ2-1, with 10 bases matching TRBD2. The V gene end was trimmed by 6 bases and the J gene end by 9 bases; junction bases not matched to a gene: 2. The CDR3 spans 12 residues. CDR3 loop: CASRASGSEQFF. The DNA of the CDR3 is TGTGCCAGCAGGGCTAGCGGGAGTGAGCAGTTCTTC.

This chain uses TRBV6-2 or TRBV6-3 with TRBJ1-2, with D possibly TRBD1 on 5 matching bases. Trimming cost V 2 bases and J 3 bases, with 16 bases left between them. The germline V gene has CDR1 MNHEY and CDR2 SVGEGT. This CDR3 spans 16 amino acids. The CDR3 DNA reads TGTGCCAGCAGTTACGCCCCGACGGGACGGCACTATGGCTACACCTTC. Its translation: CASSYAPTGRHYGYTF.

This clonotype has more than one count but fewer than ten. The J gene is TRBJ2-7, the V gene TRBV5-1, with 10 bases identical to TRBD1. With V trimmed by 4 bases and J by 5 bases, 6 bases remained unmatched. The CDR3 runs 14 residues. The germline CDR1 and CDR2 sequences are SGHRS and YFSETQ. The CDR3 bases are TGCGCCAGCAGCGGCGACAGGGGGCCCAACGAGCAGTACTTC. Amino acid sequence: CASSGDRGPNEQYF.

The chain combines TRBV12-3 or TRBV12-4 with TRBJ2-3, with D possibly matching TRBD1 (5 bases). Trimming shortened V by 11 bases and J by 0 bases, and 9 bases separated the two germline ends. The CDR3 runs to 12 residues. Here the CDR3 reads CASGHSTDTQYF. CDR3 nucleotides: TGTGCCTCCGGACACAGCACAGATACGCAGTATTTT.

Comment on this clonotype: The CDR3 ends on some other residue instead of the conserved phenylalanine or tryptophan, so this is likely a read error. The CDR3 DNA is TGTGCCAGCAGTTTATATCTCCGGTACAATGAGCAGTTCCTC. It is translated as CASSLYLRYNEQFL. The chain has TRBV28 and TRBJ2-1, with D unclear. Per germline, CDR1 MDHEN and CDR2 SYDVKM. Trimming removed 1 base from V and 4 bases from J, with 8 bases in between. This CDR3 comprises 14 residues.

This chain links TRBV4-1 with TRBJ2-1; 7 nucleotides agree with TRBD2. Per the germline V gene, CDR1 is MGHRA and CDR2 is YSYEKL. Trimming removed 1 base from V and 3 bases from J; junction bases left unmatched: 9. This CDR3 comprises 17 residues. The CDR3 here is CASSQVSREAHYNEQFF. The DNA of the CDR3 is TGCGCCAGCAGCCAAGTCAGCCGGGAGGCCCACTACAATGAGCAGTTCTTC.

This clonotype was counted a single time. The V call is TRBV25-1, the J call TRBJ2-1; 12 bases fit TRBD2. Per the germline V gene, CDR1 is MGHDK and CDR2 is SYGVNS. The CDR3 consists of 16 residues. Losses at the gene ends were 4 bases for V and 8 bases for J; bases not matched to a gene: 9. CDR3: CASSASTSGRGYEQFF. The CDR3 coding sequence is TGTGCCAGCAGTGCCTCGACTAGCGGGAGAGGGTATGAGCAGTTCTTC.

This chain uses TRBV2 with TRBJ2-7; the D gene could be TRBD1 or TRBD2 (5 bases each). There are 12 residues in the CDR3. Trimming cost V 6 bases and J 4 bases, with 10 bases left between them. CDR1 and CDR2 (germline): SNHLY, FYNNEI. DNA for the CDR3: TGTGCCAGCAGGGAGTGGGGGTACGAGCAGTACTTC. Translation: CASREWGYEQYF.

V is TRBV7-9 and J is TRBJ2-5; TRBD2 is a possible D gene (7 bases). The CDR3 contains 13 residues. Germline V gene sequence: CDR1 SEHNR, CDR2 FQNEAQ (reference sequence). V shed 5 bases and J shed 7 bases, with 14 bases lying between them. CDR3 DNA: TGTGCCAGCAGCAAGGGGGGGAATCGGACCCAGTACTTC. Translating gives CASSKGGNRTQYF.

This clonotype was seen once. The CDR3 is CASSIRDSPKNSPLHF. CDR3 nucleotide sequence: TGTGCCAGCAGCATCCGGGACAGCCCGAAGAATTCACCCCTCCACTTT. The chain joins TRBV7-9 to TRBJ1-6, with TRBD1 matching over 7 bases. Germline V gene data show CDR1 as SEHNR and CDR2 as FQNEAQ (reference sequence). The junction had 11 bases not matched to a gene; V was cut back by 5 bases and J by 7 bases. The length of the CDR3 is 16 residues.

The chain has TRBV2 and TRBJ2-1; 10 bases fit TRBD2. V dropped 6 bases and J dropped 5; count of bases not matched to a gene: 13. From germline, CDR1 is SNHLY and CDR2 FYNNEI. This CDR3 has 17 amino acids. CDR3 in DNA: TGTGCCAGCAGCCTCATACTAGCGGGGTCGAGTAACAATGAGCAGTTCTTC. This translates into CASSLILAGSSNNEQFF.

The rearrangement uses TRBV7-9 and TRBJ2-1; D remains unclear. Trimming removed 5 bases from V and 6 bases from J, with 20 bases in between. CDR1 SEHNR and CDR2 FQNEAQ come from the germline V gene (reference sequence). The CDR3 contains 16 residues. The CDR3, as DNA: TGTGCCAGCAGCGACCTCCGGGCCACTCCACCCAATGAGCAGTTCTTC. It is translated as CASSDLRATPPNEQFF.

The V gene is TRBV7-9, the J gene TRBJ1-1; TRBD1 agrees at 9 bases. Per the germline V gene, CDR1 is SEHNR and CDR2 is FQNEAQ (reference sequence). The V and J ends lost 5 bases and 6 bases, in that order; junction bases with no gene match: 10. The CDR3 is made up of 15 amino acids. The CDR3 here is CASSETGQGRPEAFF. CDR3 nucleotide sequence: TGTGCCAGCAGCGAGACGGGACAGGGTCGACCTGAAGCTTTCTTT. The variable domain in full, completed from reference TRBV7-9 and TRBJ1-1, reads DTGVSQNPRHKITKRGQNVTFRCDPISEHNRLYWYRQTLGQGPEFLTYFQNEAQLEKSRLLSDRFSAERPKGSFSTLEIQRTEQGDSAMYLCASSETGQGRPEAFFGQGTRLTVV.